One sample yielded the 23 T cell receptor beta chains listed below, sequenced in a study of tumor and adjacent non-tumor tissue in lung cancer. RNA was extracted from bulk tissue without any cell sorting. Three rounds of nested PCR, following a modified ARM-PCR protocol, produced the TCRbeta library. TCRdb passed the multiplex PCR reads through MiXCR, listing each CDR3 protein once. Among 120,000 or so distinct CDR3 sequences listed, 66% were seen once. Sequencing was carried out using lung tumor tissue. The receptors shown here come from a man aged 30 to 45 with non-small cell lung cancer.

This clonotype was seen at least ten times. This chain uses TRBV6-2 or TRBV6-3 with TRBJ2-2; D ambiguous. The CDR3 is made up of 15 amino acids. CDR1 is MNHEY and CDR2 is SVGEGT in the germline V gene. V dropped 5 bases and J dropped 4 bases, with 14 bases sitting between them. The CDR3 DNA sequence: TGTGCCAGCAGTCCCGTGGCCATGGGCACCGGGGAGCTGTTTTTT. Its protein product is CASSPVAMGTGELFF.

This clonotype was detected ten times or more. The chain links TRBV6-6 to TRBJ1-1, with D unresolved. CDR1 is MNHNY and CDR2 is SVGAGI in the germline V gene (reference sequence). V dropped 6 bases and J dropped 1 base, with 9 bases sitting between them. The CDR3 covers 13 residues. CDR3 DNA: TGTGCCAGCAGGGGAGGTGGGAACACTGAAGCTTTCTTT. This gives the protein CASRGGGNTEAFF.

With regard to this clonotype: A read error is possible here, since a much larger clone lies one base away. The chain employs TRBV6-1 and TRBJ2-5; 10 bases are shared with TRBD2. Per the germline V gene, CDR1 is MNHNS and CDR2 is SASEGT. Trimming cost V 1 base and J 14 bases; bases outside gene matches: 4. The CDR3 contains 12 residues. CDR3 DNA sequence: TGTGCCAGCAGTGAAGGACGGACTAGCGGTTACTTC. It codes for CASSEGRTSGYF.

Of note for this clonotype: One end of the junction varies from germline; a read error may be responsible. The rearrangement links TRBV11-3 to TRBJ2-1; D is uncertain. Germline assignment: CDR1 SGHNT and CDR2 YENEEA. The CDR3 length is 13 residues. CDR3 DNA: TGTGTCAGCAGCCCTACACGTGGCAATGAGCAGTTCTTC. Its translation is CVSSPTRGNEQFF.

With respect to this clonotype: A much larger clone lies one base from this, so it may be a read error. The chain has TRBV5-4 and TRBJ1-6, with 10 bases identical to TRBD1. V was pared by 7 bases and J by 10 bases, with 8 bases of the junction left unmatched. The CDR3 has 14 amino acids. Germline CDR1 SGHNT, CDR2 YYREEE (reference sequence). The CDR3 DNA reads as TGTGCCAGCTGTCCCGGGACAGGGGAATCACCCCTCCACTTT. Its translation is CASCPGTGESPLHF.

Comments on this clonotype: One end of the junction does not line up with germline, which may come from a read error. This sequence joins TRBV12-3 or TRBV12-4 and TRBJ2-1; D might be TRBD1 (5 bases). The length of the CDR3 is 16 residues. CDR3 amino acids: CASSSGWGRAYNEQFF. The CDR3 nucleotides read TGTGCCAGCAGTTCCGGGTGGGGCAGGGCTTACAATGAGCAGTTCTTT.

Of note for this clonotype: A much larger clone lies a single base off, so this may be a read error. The V and J genes are TRBV20-1 and TRBJ1-3; unclear D gene. V was clipped by 3 bases and J by 3 bases, with 12 bases between them. Germline CDR1 and CDR2: DFQATT and SNEGSKA (reference sequence). The CDR3 contains 14 residues. The DNA of the CDR3 is TGCAGTGCTAGCACCTTAAGCTATGGAAACACCATATATTTT. It translates to CSASTLSYGNTIYF.

This clonotype was seen a handful of times. Possible read error: a much larger clone is one base away. The rearrangement joins TRBV11-2 to TRBJ1-1; D is ambiguous. Germline assignment: CDR1 SGHAT and CDR2 FQNNGV. The CDR3 loop spans 14 amino acids. DNA of the CDR3: TGTGCCAGCACCGAGGGAACGGTGGTAACTGAAACTTTCTTT. This codes for CASTEGTVVTETFF.

As concerns this clonotype: This could be a read error, since a much larger clone is one nucleotide away. The chain links TRBV12-3 or TRBV12-4 to TRBJ1-1; D is perhaps TRBD1 (5 bases). Trimming stripped 5 bases from V and 0 bases from J, with 16 bases between. This CDR3 contains 16 residues. CDR3 loop: CASSPHGLGLNTEAFF. CDR3 nucleotides: TGTGCCAGCAGTCCACACGGGTTGGGGCTGAACACTGAAGCTTTCTTT.

Comment on this clonotype: This may come from a read error, since a much larger clone is one base off. The chain links TRBV6-2 or TRBV6-3 to TRBJ2-1; D is tentatively TRBD1 or TRBD2 (6 bases each). V lost 6 bases to trimming and J lost 5 bases, with 11 bases between them. Germline V gives CDR1 MNHEY, CDR2 SVGEGT. CDR3 size: 13 residues. Written as DNA, the CDR3 is TGTGCCAGCAGGACTAGGGGGGACAATGAGCAGTTCTTC. This gives the protein CASRTRGDNEQFF.

This clonotype was observed at least ten times. The V call is TRBV12-3 or TRBV12-4, the J call TRBJ1-5; D is undetermined. Trimming cost V 1 base and J 5 bases, with 12 bases left between them. This CDR3 has 15 residues. CDR3 bases: TGTGCCAGCAGTTTAGAAGGCCTGAGGGATCAGCCCCAGCATTTT. Amino acid sequence: CASSLEGLRDQPQHF.

The gene calls are TRBV12-3 or TRBV12-4 and TRBJ1-1, with D perhaps matching TRBD1 (6 bases). This CDR3 is built from 12 residues. The CDR3 DNA reads TGTGTCGACAGCAGGGGTAACACTGAAGCTTTCTTT. Translated: CVDSRGNTEAFF.

The V call is TRBV4-1, the J call TRBJ1-1; D gene unclear. Germline lookup yields CDR1 MGHRA and CDR2 YSYEKL. The CDR3 has 13 amino acids. The germline V and J ends were trimmed by 4 bases and 1 base, with 7 bases remaining between them. The CDR3 region is CASSRERNTEAFF. CDR3 bases: TGCGCCAGCAGCCGAGAAAGGAACACTGAAGCTTTCTTT.

Details on this clonotype: A much larger clone differs from this one at a single base, so this may be a read error. The chain recombines TRBV12-3 or TRBV12-4 with TRBJ2-7, with a possible D match to TRBD2 (5 bases). The CDR3 runs to 15 residues. The CDR3 here is CASSLGGSSDYEHYF. The CDR3 coding sequence is TGTGCCAGCAGTTTAGGCGGCAGTTCCGACTACGAGCACTACTTC.

This clonotype was recorded many times. This rearrangement joins TRBV4-3 to TRBJ1-6; 8 bases fit TRBD1. The trim removed 2 bases at V and 13 bases at J, leaving 7 bases unmatched. The CDR3 runs to 14 residues. Germline loops: CDR1 LGHNA, CDR2 YSLEER. The chain's CDR3 is CASSQQGAGRPLHF. CDR3 nucleotides: TGCGCCAGCAGCCAACAGGGGGCGGGTAGGCCCCTCCACTTT.

This clonotype was picked up a small number of times. This chain connects TRBV6-2 or TRBV6-3 to TRBJ2-1; D unresolved. Looked up from germline, CDR1 is MNHEY and CDR2 is SVGEGT. This CDR3 has 16 residues. V was trimmed by 0 bases and J by 7 bases, leaving 16 bases between them. The CDR3 loop reads CASSYSGEVAVNEQFF. The CDR3 DNA is TGTGCCAGCAGTTACTCCGGTGAGGTGGCGGTAAATGAGCAGTTCTTC.

For this clonotype: Compared with germline, one end of the junction differs, possibly owing to a read error. The CDR3 is CASRQGPYELYF. CDR3 in DNA: TGTGCCAGCAGACAGGGTCCCTACGAGCTGTACTTC. The chain recombines TRBV6-5 with TRBJ2-7; the D gene is possibly TRBD1 (6 bases). The germline gives CDR1 MNHEY, CDR2 SVGAGI. CDR3 length: 12 amino acids.

The chain links TRBV6-2 or TRBV6-3 to TRBJ2-5, with 9 bases aligning to TRBD2. The V gene end was trimmed by 9 bases and the J gene end by 6 bases; junction bases not matched to a gene: 11. CDR1 is MNHEY, CDR2 SVGEGT, per germline. The CDR3 is 14 amino acids. In DNA, the CDR3 is TGTGCCAGGAGAGGGCGGGGGGGCCGCAAGACCCAGTACTTC. Its protein is CARRGRGGRKTQYF.

As concerns this clonotype: A junction boundary mismatches the germline segment, possibly from a read error. V gene TRBV4-2 combines with J gene TRBJ1-2; D is undetermined. The CDR3 is 13 amino acids. Germline V gene data show CDR1 as LGHNA and CDR2 as YNFKEQ. As DNA, the CDR3 is TGTCCCAGCGGCCCTCGCGGGGTCTATGGCTACACCTTC. This sequence encodes CPSGPRGVYGYTF.

This clonotype was seen many times. This chain uses TRBV10-2 with TRBJ2-3; D gene uncertain. The CDR3 is made up of 12 amino acids. CDR1 and CDR2 (germline): WSHSY, SAAADI. The V end lost 5 bases, the J end lost 5 bases, and 8 bases lay between the germline ends. CDR3 loop: CASSPTGDTQYF. In DNA form, the CDR3 reads TGCGCCAGCAGTCCGACGGGAGATACGCAGTATTTT.

Note on this clonotype: This may be a read error, as it is one base from a much larger clone. The chain recombines TRBV12-3 or TRBV12-4 with TRBJ2-7; 8 positions match TRBD1. The CDR3 covers 14 residues. Trimming at V came to 8 bases and at J to 3 bases, leaving 9 bases not matched to a gene. The CDR3 nucleotides read TGTGCCAGCTGTCTCTCCACAGGGGGCTACGAGCAGTACTTC. Protein product: CASCLSTGGYEQYF.

This clonotype was observed at least ten times. The chain is built from TRBV6-2 or TRBV6-3 and TRBJ2-1; possibly TRBD2 for D (5 bases). Germline V gene data show CDR1 as MNHEY and CDR2 as SVGEGT. Trimming took off 6 bases at V and 0 bases at J, with 9 bases between the two ends. This CDR3 contains 14 residues. Here the CDR3 reads CASSGGSSYNEQFF. The CDR3 DNA sequence: TGTGCCAGCAGCGGAGGAAGCTCCTACAATGAGCAGTTCTTC.

A word on this clonotype: At one end, the junction sequence differs from germline, possibly due to a read error. This rearrangement joins TRBV11-3 to TRBJ2-2; a possible D gene is TRBD2 (5 bases). The CDR3 loop spans 12 amino acids. CDR1 and CDR2 (germline): SGHNT, YENEEA. In nucleotides, the CDR3 is TGTGCAAGCAGCTTAGAAACCGGGGAGCTGTCTTTT. Translated: CASSLETGELSF.